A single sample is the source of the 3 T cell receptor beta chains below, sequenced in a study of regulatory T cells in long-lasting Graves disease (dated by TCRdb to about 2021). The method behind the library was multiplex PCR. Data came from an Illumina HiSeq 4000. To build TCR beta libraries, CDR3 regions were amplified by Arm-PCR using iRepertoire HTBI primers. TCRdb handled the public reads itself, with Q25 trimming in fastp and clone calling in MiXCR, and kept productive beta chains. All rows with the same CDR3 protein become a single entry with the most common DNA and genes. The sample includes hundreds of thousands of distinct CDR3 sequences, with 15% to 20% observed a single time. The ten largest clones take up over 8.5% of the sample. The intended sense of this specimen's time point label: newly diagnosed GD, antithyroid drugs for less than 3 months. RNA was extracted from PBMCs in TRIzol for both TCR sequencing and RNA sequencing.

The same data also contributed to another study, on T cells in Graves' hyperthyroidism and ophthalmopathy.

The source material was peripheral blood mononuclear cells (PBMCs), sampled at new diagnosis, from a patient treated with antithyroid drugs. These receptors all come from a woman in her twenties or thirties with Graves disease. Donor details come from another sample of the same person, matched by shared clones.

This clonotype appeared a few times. In DNA, the CDR3 is TGCGCCAGCAGCCAGCCCCGGGACCGTGTCTACGAGCAGTACTTC. Translated: CASSQPRDRVYEQYF. The rearrangement joins TRBV4-1 to TRBJ2-7, with D possibly called TRBD1 or TRBD2 (5 bases each). The V end was cut by 3 bases, the J end by 3 bases, with 15 bases between. The length of the CDR3 is 15 residues. Per germline, CDR1 MGHRA and CDR2 YSYEKL.

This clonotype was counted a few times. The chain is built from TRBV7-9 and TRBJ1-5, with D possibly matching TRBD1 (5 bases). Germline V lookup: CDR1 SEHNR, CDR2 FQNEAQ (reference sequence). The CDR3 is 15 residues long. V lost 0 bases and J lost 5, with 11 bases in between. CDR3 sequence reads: CASSLAGGTHQPQHF. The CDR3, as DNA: TGTGCCAGCAGCTTAGCGGGGGGAACACATCAGCCCCAGCATTTT.

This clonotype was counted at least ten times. The CDR3 nucleotides read TGTGCCAGCAGCCTAAGAGAGGGCAATCAGCCCCAGCATTTT. Translating it yields CASSLREGNQPQHF. V is TRBV7-8 and J is TRBJ1-5; no clear D gene. Trimming cost V 5 bases and J 2 bases, with 10 bases left between them. CDR3 length: 14 residues. Germline assignment: CDR1 SGHVS and CDR2 FQNEAQ. Variable domain in full (rest from reference TRBV7-8 and TRBJ1-5): GAGVSQSPRYKVAKRGQDVALRCDPISGHVSLFWYQQALGQGPEFLTYFQNEAQLDKSGLPSDRFFAERPEGSVSTLKIQRTQQEDSAVYLCASSLREGNQPQHFGDGTRLSIL.